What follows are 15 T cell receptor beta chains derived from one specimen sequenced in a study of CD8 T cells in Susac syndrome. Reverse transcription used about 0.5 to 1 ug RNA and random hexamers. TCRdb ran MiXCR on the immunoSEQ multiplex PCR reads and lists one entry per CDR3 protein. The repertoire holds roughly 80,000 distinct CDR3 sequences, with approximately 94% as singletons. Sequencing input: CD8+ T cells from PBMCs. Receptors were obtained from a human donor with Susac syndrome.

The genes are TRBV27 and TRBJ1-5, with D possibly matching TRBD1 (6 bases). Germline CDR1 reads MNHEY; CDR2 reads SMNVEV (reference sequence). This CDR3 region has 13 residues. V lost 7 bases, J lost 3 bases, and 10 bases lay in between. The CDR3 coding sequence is TGTGCCAGCAATGGGGGCATCAATCAGCCCCAGCATTTT. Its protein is CASNGGINQPQHF.

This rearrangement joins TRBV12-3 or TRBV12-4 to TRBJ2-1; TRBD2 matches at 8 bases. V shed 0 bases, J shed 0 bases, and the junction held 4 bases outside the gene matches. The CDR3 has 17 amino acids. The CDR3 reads CASSLAHGGDSYNEQFF. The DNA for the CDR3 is TGTGCCAGCAGTTTAGCGCACGGGGGGGACTCCTACAATGAGCAGTTCTTC.

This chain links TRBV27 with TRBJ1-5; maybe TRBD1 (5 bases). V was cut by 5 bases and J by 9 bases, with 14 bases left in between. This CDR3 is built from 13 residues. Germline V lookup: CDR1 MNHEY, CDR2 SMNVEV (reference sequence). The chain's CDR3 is CASSRSGIRPQHF. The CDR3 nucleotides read TGTGCCAGCAGTCGCTCAGGGATACGGCCCCAGCATTTT.

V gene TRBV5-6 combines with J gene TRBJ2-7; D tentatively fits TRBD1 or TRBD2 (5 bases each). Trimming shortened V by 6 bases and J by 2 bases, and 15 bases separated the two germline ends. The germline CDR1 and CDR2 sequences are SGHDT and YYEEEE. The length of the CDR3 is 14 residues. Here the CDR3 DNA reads TGTGCCAGCATCTTTTCGAGGGGCGCCTACGAGCAGTACTTC. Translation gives CASIFSRGAYEQYF.

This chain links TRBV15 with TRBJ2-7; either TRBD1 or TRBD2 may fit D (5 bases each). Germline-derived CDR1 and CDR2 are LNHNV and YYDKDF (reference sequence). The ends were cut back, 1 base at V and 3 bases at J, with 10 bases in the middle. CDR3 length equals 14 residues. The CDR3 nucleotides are TGTGCCACCAGCAGAGGCCGGGGCGGCTACGAGCAGTACTTC. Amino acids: CATSRGRGGYEQYF.

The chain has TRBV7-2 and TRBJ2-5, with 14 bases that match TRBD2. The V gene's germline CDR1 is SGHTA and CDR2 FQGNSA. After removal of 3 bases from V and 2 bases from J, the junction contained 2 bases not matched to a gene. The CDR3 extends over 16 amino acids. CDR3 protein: CASSFRLAGGQETQYF. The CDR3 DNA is TGTGCCAGCAGCTTTAGACTAGCGGGGGGGCAAGAGACCCAGTACTTC. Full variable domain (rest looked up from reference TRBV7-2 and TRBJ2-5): GAGVSQSPSNKVTEKGKDVELRCDPISGHTALYWYRQSLGQGLEFLIYFQGNSAPDKSGLPSDRFSAERTGGSVSTLTIQRTQQEDSAVYLCASSFRLAGGQETQYFGPGTRLLVL.

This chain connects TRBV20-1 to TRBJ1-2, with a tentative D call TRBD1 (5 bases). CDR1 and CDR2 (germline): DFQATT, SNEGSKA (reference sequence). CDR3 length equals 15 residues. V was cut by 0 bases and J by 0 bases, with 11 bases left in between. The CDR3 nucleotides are TGCAGTGCTAGAGATAGGGAGGGGCCTAACTATGGCTACACCTTC. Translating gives CSARDREGPNYGYTF.

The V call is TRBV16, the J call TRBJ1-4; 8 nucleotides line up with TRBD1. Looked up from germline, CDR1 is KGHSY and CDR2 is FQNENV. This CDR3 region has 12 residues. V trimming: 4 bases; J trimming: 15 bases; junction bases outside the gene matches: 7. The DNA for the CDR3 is TGTGCCAGCAGCCCCAAGGACAGGGAGGTGTTTTTT. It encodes CASSPKDREVFF.

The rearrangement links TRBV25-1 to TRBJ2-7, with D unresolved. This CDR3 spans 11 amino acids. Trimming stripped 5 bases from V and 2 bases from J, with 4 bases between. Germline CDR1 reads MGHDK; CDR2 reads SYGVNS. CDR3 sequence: CASSIAYEQYF. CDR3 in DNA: TGTGCCAGCAGTATCGCCTACGAGCAGTACTTC.

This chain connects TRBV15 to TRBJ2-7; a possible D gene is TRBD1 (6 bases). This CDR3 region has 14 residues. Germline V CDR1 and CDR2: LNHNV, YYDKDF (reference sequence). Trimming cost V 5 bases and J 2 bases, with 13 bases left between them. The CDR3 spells CATSPRQDAYEQYF. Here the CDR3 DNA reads TGTGCCACCAGCCCTAGACAGGATGCCTACGAGCAGTACTTC.

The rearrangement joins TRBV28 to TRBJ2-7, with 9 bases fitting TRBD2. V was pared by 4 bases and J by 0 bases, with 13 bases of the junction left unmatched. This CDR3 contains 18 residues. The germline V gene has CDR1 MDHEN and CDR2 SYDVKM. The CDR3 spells CASSSPSVAGASSYEQYF. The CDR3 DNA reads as TGTGCCAGCAGTTCCCCATCCGTAGCGGGGGCCAGCTCCTACGAGCAGTACTTC.

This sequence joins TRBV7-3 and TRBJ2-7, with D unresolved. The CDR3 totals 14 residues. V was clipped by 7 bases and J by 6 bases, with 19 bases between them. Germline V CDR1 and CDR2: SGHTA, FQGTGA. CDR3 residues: CASKPTGLGVEQYF. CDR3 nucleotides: TGTGCCAGCAAACCGACGGGCTTAGGCGTCGAGCAGTACTTC.

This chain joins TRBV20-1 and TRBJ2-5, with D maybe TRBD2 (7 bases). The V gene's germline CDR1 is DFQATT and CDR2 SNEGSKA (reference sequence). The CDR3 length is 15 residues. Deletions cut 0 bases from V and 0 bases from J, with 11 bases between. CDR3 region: CSAREAGDNQETQYF. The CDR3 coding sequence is TGCAGTGCTAGAGAGGCGGGGGACAACCAAGAGACCCAGTACTTC.

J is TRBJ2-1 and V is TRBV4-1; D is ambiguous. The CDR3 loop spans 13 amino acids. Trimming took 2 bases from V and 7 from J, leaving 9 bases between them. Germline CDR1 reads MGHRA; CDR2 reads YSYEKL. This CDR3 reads CASSQTEINEQFF. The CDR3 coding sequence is TGCGCCAGCAGCCAAACAGAGATTAATGAGCAGTTCTTC.

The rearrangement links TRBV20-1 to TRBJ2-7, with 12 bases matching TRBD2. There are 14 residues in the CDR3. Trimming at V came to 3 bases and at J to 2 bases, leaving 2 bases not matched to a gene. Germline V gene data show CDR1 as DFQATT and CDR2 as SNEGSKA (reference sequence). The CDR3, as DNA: TGCAGTGCTAGTCCTAGCGGGGGGGCCTACGAGCAGTACTTC. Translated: CSASPSGGAYEQYF.